Each of the 21 T cell receptor beta chains below was sequenced from the same sample in a study of cytomegalovirus exposure and HLA in healthy donors (dated by TCRdb to about 2017). The method behind the library was the immunoSEQ multiplex PCR assay. A mixture of 60 forward primers for TCR Vbeta segments and 13 reverse primers for TCR Jbeta segments was used in the multiplex PCR. The clones in this table, taken by TCRdb from immuneACCESS, are in-frame only. Not every clone is retained; where verified, under half of the shortfall comes from an unresolved V gene, and the cause of the rest is unknown. A total of 100,000 or so clones appear in this sample, approximately 72% of them only once. The top ten clonotypes cover around 1.3% of the sample. What was sequenced was PBMCs. Receptors were obtained from a man younger than 40 in good health and CMV-seronegative.

This chain joins TRBV19 and TRBJ1-1; unclear D gene. V was pared by 6 bases and J by 5 bases, with 22 bases between. The CDR3 has 16 residues. The germline V gene encodes CDR1 LNHDA and CDR2 SQIVND (reference sequence). CDR3 amino acids: CASRLRGALEWTEAFF. The CDR3 DNA follows: TGTGCCAGTAGACTTAGAGGCGCCTTAGAATGGACTGAAGCTTTCTTT.

This chain connects TRBV6-5 to TRBJ2-7; a weak D match, TRBD2 (6 bases). Germline V gene data show CDR1 as MNHEY and CDR2 as SVGAGI. The CDR3 is 12 residues long. The V end lost 2 bases, the J end lost 4 bases, and 6 bases lay between the germline ends. CDR3: CASSYAGYEQYF. CDR3 nucleotides: TGTGCCAGCAGTTACGCGGGGTACGAGCAGTACTTC.

For the CDR3, the DNA is TGTGCCACCAGCGGTTATGGTTCTCGGGAGACCCAGTACTTC. This translates into CATSGYGSRETQYF. V gene TRBV15 combines with J gene TRBJ2-5; no definite D call. This CDR3 has 14 residues. V lost 5 bases and J 5 bases, leaving 15 bases between the germline ends. Looked up from germline, CDR1 is LNHNV and CDR2 is YYDKDF (reference sequence). The full variable domain, its missing parts supplied by reference TRBV15 and TRBJ2-5, is DAMVIQNPRYQVTQFGKPVTLSCSQTLNHNVMYWYQQKSSQAPKLLFHYYDKDFNNEADTPDNFQSRRPNTSFCFLDIRSPGLGDTAMYLCATSGYGSRETQYFGPGTRLLVL.

This chain joins TRBV4-2 and TRBJ2-1; TRBD1 matches at 9 bases. The germline CDR1 and CDR2 sequences are LGHNA and YNFKEQ. Trimming took 0 bases from V and 3 from J; bases not matched to a gene: 3. This CDR3 region has 16 residues. The CDR3 DNA follows: TGTGCCAGCAGCCAAGATGAGGGACAGGGCTACAATGAGCAGTTCTTC. Its translation is CASSQDEGQGYNEQFF.

The chain combines TRBV27 with TRBJ2-7; 7 positions agree with TRBD1. The CDR3 consists of 17 residues. Per germline, CDR1 MNHEY and CDR2 SMNVEV (reference sequence). V lost 2 bases, J lost 1 base, and 11 bases stayed unmatched. The CDR3 nucleotides are TGTGCCAGCAGTTTAAGCCCCCAAGGGGGCTTTTCCTACGAGCAGTACTTC. This sequence encodes CASSLSPQGGFSYEQYF.

The chain uses TRBV10-1 and TRBJ1-3; TRBD1 might be the D (6 bases). V was trimmed by 4 bases and J by 2 bases, leaving 21 bases between them. The V gene's germline CDR1 is WNHNN and CDR2 SYGVQD (reference sequence). This CDR3 has 18 amino acids. The CDR3 DNA reads TGCGCCAGCAGTGCCGAGACAGGACAAGGAAGGACTGGAAACACCATATATTTT. Protein sequence: CASSAETGQGRTGNTIYF.

As regards this clone: Other DNA sequences in this specimen translate into the identical CDR3. V usage is TRBV27 and J usage is TRBJ1-1; TRBD1 matches at 7 bases. Per germline, CDR1 MNHEY and CDR2 SMNVEV (reference sequence). The trim removed 2 bases at V and 4 bases at J, leaving 7 bases unmatched. The CDR3 loop spans 15 amino acids. CDR3 amino acids: CASSLGQGVGTEAFF. In nucleotides, the CDR3 is TGTGCCAGCAGTTTAGGTCAGGGGGTGGGCACTGAAGCTTTCTTT.

This clone has only one observation. The chain has TRBV28 and TRBJ1-5, with D maybe TRBD1 (6 bases). V gave up 6 bases and J gave up 1 base, with 13 bases separating them. CDR1 is MDHEN and CDR2 is SYDVKM in the germline V gene. CDR3 size: 15 residues. CDR3 coding DNA: TGTGCCAGCAGCTCCCCAGGGACAAGCAATCAGCCCCAGCATTTT. Protein: CASSSPGTSNQPQHF.

V and J are TRBV19 and TRBJ2-2; TRBD1 agrees at 8 bases. The CDR3 consists of 15 residues. The germline CDR1 and CDR2 sequences are LNHDA and SQIVND (reference sequence). Trimming cost V 3 bases and J 5 bases; bases outside gene matches: 5. The CDR3 coding sequence is TGTGCCAGTAGTATTCCTCAGGGGGCAACCGGGGAGCTGTTTTTT. Translating gives CASSIPQGATGELFF. Together with reference TRBV19 and TRBJ2-2, the CDR3 gives the full variable domain: DGGITQSPKYLFRKEGQNVTLSCEQNLNHDAMYWYRQDPGQGLRLIYYSQIVNDFQKGDIAEGYSVSREKKESFPLTVTSAQKNPTAFYLCASSIPQGATGELFFGEGSRLTVL.

This clone was counted between two and nine times. V gene TRBV4-3 combines with J gene TRBJ2-3; 9 positions match TRBD2. This CDR3 has 16 amino acids. Germline CDR1 LGHNA, CDR2 YSLEER. The V and J ends lost 3 bases and 4 bases, in that order; junction bases with no gene match: 8. In DNA form, the CDR3 reads TGCGCCAGCAGCCAGCTTATTAGCGGGAGCGCAGATACGCAGTATTTT. Amino acids: CASSQLISGSADTQYF.

This chain joins TRBV7-9 and TRBJ1-3; 7 bases are a match to TRBD1. V lost 5 bases to trimming and J lost 0 bases; unmatched junction nucleotides: 7. The germline gives CDR1 SEHNR, CDR2 FQNEAQ (reference sequence). The CDR3 runs 16 residues. CDR3 sequence (DNA): TGTGCCAGCAGCGCACAGGGGTCCAGCTCTGGAAACACCATATATTTT. This gives the protein CASSAQGSSSGNTIYF.

This rearrangement joins TRBV19 to TRBJ2-1; 8 positions agree with TRBD1. Germline V gene lookup returns CDR1 LNHDA and CDR2 SQIVND (reference sequence). The ends lost 4 bases at V and 4 bases at J; junction bases unmatched: 9. This CDR3 contains 16 residues. CDR3 amino acids: CASSTHVGTGYNEQFF. The DNA for the CDR3 is TGTGCCAGTAGTACCCACGTAGGGACAGGTTACAATGAGCAGTTCTTC.

The chain uses TRBV4-3 and TRBJ2-1; 11 bases are shared with TRBD1. In germline, CDR1 is LGHNA, CDR2 YSLEER. V was pared by 3 bases and J by 8 bases, with 6 bases of the junction left unmatched. The CDR3 is made up of 15 amino acids. The CDR3 bases are TGCGCCAGCAGCCAGGGGACAGGGGGGTTTGATGAGCAGTTCTTC. Its protein product is CASSQGTGGFDEQFF.

In nucleotides, the CDR3 is TGTGCCAGCAGCTATCGTCAGGCTTTGAACACTGAAGCTTTCTTT. Protein sequence: CASSYRQALNTEAFF. The V call is TRBV5-6, the J call TRBJ1-1; D is unclear. The CDR3 has 15 residues. Trimming took off 3 bases at V and 0 bases at J, with 12 bases between the two ends. Germline V lookup: CDR1 SGHDT, CDR2 YYEEEE.

The chain has TRBV4-1 and TRBJ2-5, with 8 bases aligning to TRBD2. Trimming removed 3 bases from V and 1 base from J; junction bases left unmatched: 4. The CDR3 is 15 residues long. Germline-derived CDR1 and CDR2 are MGHRA and YSYEKL. This CDR3 is CASSQLTSGQETQYF. The CDR3 nucleotides read TGCGCCAGCAGCCAGCTTACTAGCGGCCAAGAGACCCAGTACTTC.

The chain carries TRBV28 and TRBJ1-4, with D maybe TRBD1 (5 bases). This CDR3 spans 15 amino acids. Trimming cost V 2 bases and J 7 bases, with 14 bases left between them. Germline V CDR1 and CDR2: MDHEN, SYDVKM. For the CDR3, the DNA is TGTGCCAGCAGTTTAGCCGGGACGGGGGGTGAAAAACTGTTTTTT. The encoded protein is CASSLAGTGGEKLFF. Supplemented by reference TRBV28 and TRBJ1-4, the full variable domain reads DVKVTQSSRYLVKRTGEKVFLECVQDMDHENMFWYRQDPGLGLRLIYFSYDVKMKEKGDIPEGYSVSREKKERFSLILESASTNQTSMYLCASSLAGTGGEKLFFGSGTQLSVL.

The chain joins TRBV4-3 to TRBJ1-5; D might be TRBD1 (6 bases). The germline gives CDR1 LGHNA, CDR2 YSLEER. The CDR3 spans 14 residues. Trimming took 5 bases from V and 9 from J, leaving 17 bases between them. This chain's CDR3 is CASSTRDNQGPQHF. DNA of the CDR3: TGCGCCAGCAGCACCCGGGACAACCAAGGGCCCCAGCATTTT.

This chain uses TRBV10-1 with TRBJ1-5, with unresolved D. Germline CDR1 WNHNN, CDR2 SYGVQD (reference sequence). The V gene lost 0 bases and the J gene lost 10 bases, with 13 bases spanning the gap. This CDR3 has 14 amino acids. CDR3 amino acids: CASSESTSRGPQHF. In nucleotides, the CDR3 is TGCGCCAGCAGTGAGTCTACAAGTAGAGGACCCCAGCATTTT.

This clone was found a few times. The chain links TRBV29-1 to TRBJ1-2; no definite D call. This CDR3 is 11 amino acids long. Deletions cut 3 bases from V and 3 bases from J, with 5 bases between. The germline CDR1 and CDR2 sequences are SQVTM and ANQGSEA. The CDR3 loop is CSVDIDYGYTF. The CDR3 DNA sequence: TGCAGCGTTGACATAGACTATGGCTACACCTTC.

This clone has more than one count but fewer than ten. The genes are TRBV28 and TRBJ1-1, with a tentative D call TRBD1 (5 bases). V was pared by 8 bases and J by 4 bases, with 20 bases between. The CDR3 extends over 15 amino acids. Germline V gene sequence: CDR1 MDHEN, CDR2 SYDVKM. CDR3 sequence: CASHSSGTGGTEAFF. As DNA, the CDR3 is TGTGCCAGCCACTCCTCCGGGACGGGGGGCACTGAAGCTTTCTTT.

The chain carries TRBV11-2 and TRBJ1-3, with D unclear. The CDR3 spans 16 residues. Germline assignment: CDR1 SGHAT and CDR2 FQNNGV. The V and J ends lost 2 bases and 2 bases respectively, with 13 bases between them. As DNA, the CDR3 is TGTGCCAGCAGCTTACAGGTTTCGGAGGCTGGAAACACCATATATTTT. It yields the protein CASSLQVSEAGNTIYF.